Below are 14 T cell receptor beta chains sequenced from a single sample in a study of CD8+ T cells in alopecia areata. Treatment of the sample: oral pan-JAK inhibitor, 5-10 mg twice daily. After isolation, RNA underwent reverse transcription to generate cDNA as the sequencing template. Using immunoSEQ multiplex PCR, the repertoire was profiled, and TCRdb retains in-frame clones only, with some absent. The top ten clones hold less than 20% of a sample with over 80,000 clones, around 47% of them seen once. This sample comprised CD8+ T cells sorted from blood, obtained at week 24, from a patient treated with tofacitinib. Receptor source: a human donor with alopecia areata.

The V call is TRBV4-1, the J call TRBJ1-2; D remains ambiguous. V lost 1 base, J lost 4 bases, and 13 bases lay in between. Germline V lookup: CDR1 MGHRA, CDR2 YSYEKL. CDR3 length equals 15 residues. The CDR3 protein is CASSQAHTRLYGYTF. The CDR3 region has the DNA TGCGCCAGCAGCCAAGCCCACACGCGCCTCTATGGCTACACCTTC.

Only a few counts were recorded for this clone. V and J are TRBV11-2 and TRBJ2-7; 9 nucleotides match TRBD2. V shed 5 bases, J shed 0 bases, and the junction held 8 bases outside the gene matches. Germline assignment: CDR1 SGHAT and CDR2 FQNNGV. CDR3 length: 16 residues. The CDR3 region has the DNA TGTGCCAGCAGCCCCCGAGGAGCGGGGGGCTCCTACGAGCAGTACTTC. Protein: CASSPRGAGGSYEQYF.

In its sample, this clone ranks as medium-sized (0.01 to 0.1%). The chain recombines TRBV2 with TRBJ2-7; 10 bases line up with TRBD1. V shed 0 bases and J 2 bases; nucleotides not matched to a gene: 10. The CDR3 is 18 residues long. The germline V gene has CDR1 SNHLY and CDR2 FYNNEI. Here the CDR3 DNA reads TGTGCCAGCAGTGAAGCGCTTTCCGGGACAGGGGACCCCTACGAGCAGTACTTC. Amino acids: CASSEALSGTGDPYEQYF.

This clone was recorded a few times. This same CDR3 is encoded by further DNA sequences in the sample. J is TRBJ2-1 and V is TRBV6-5; tentatively, D is TRBD1 (5 bases). Germline V lookup: CDR1 MNHEY, CDR2 SVGAGI. V was clipped by 2 bases and J by 0 bases, with 11 bases between them. The CDR3 contains 16 residues. CDR3 sequence: CASSYTDSSSYNEQFF. The CDR3, as DNA: TGTGCCAGCAGTTACACCGACAGCAGCTCCTACAATGAGCAGTTCTTC.

The rearrangement uses TRBV9 and TRBJ1-2; 8 bases agree with TRBD1. CDR3 length: 15 residues. The J segment lost 6 bases and the V segment lost 4 bases, leaving 11 bases of the junction unmatched. Per the germline V gene, CDR1 is SGDLS and CDR2 is YYNGEE. The CDR3 DNA sequence: TGTGCCAGCAGCTCATCGGACAGGGATCTTCATGGCTACACCTTC. Protein: CASSSSDRDLHGYTF.

The V call is TRBV2, the J call TRBJ1-2; possibly TRBD1 for D (5 bases). Germline CDR1 and CDR2: SNHLY and FYNNEI. Trimming stripped 4 bases from V and 7 bases from J, with 19 bases between. This CDR3 is 15 amino acids long. CDR3 protein: CASSAGGFQLGGYTF. CDR3 nucleotide sequence: TGTGCCAGCAGTGCCGGGGGATTCCAACTTGGTGGCTACACCTTC.

In its sample, this clone was seen a few times. The chain employs TRBV28 and TRBJ2-1; D assignment may be TRBD1 or TRBD2 (5 bases each). V shed 6 bases and J shed 10 bases, with 16 bases lying between them. The length of the CDR3 is 13 residues. Germline CDR1 is MDHEN and CDR2 is SYDVKM. The CDR3 DNA sequence: TGTGCCAGCAGCCCCCGGGGCTACAGAGAGCAGTTCTTC. Protein sequence: CASSPRGYREQFF.

The genes are TRBV29-1 and TRBJ2-5; perhaps TRBD2 as D (5 bases). V lost 5 bases and J 1 base, leaving 23 bases between the germline ends. The CDR3 runs to 17 residues. CDR1 is SQVTM and CDR2 is ANQGSEA in the germline V gene. CDR3 region: CSVSGIPSGSAQETQYF. In DNA form, the CDR3 reads TGCAGCGTTAGTGGGATCCCGAGCGGAAGCGCCCAAGAGACCCAGTACTTC.

This rearrangement joins TRBV5-1 to TRBJ1-1; D is ambiguous. There are 15 residues in the CDR3. Germline CDR1 reads SGHRS; CDR2 reads YFSETQ. The V end was cut by 0 bases, the J end by 3 bases, with 12 bases between. The chain's CDR3 is CASSLEGRWDTEAFF. The CDR3 nucleotides read TGCGCCAGCAGCTTGGAAGGGCGCTGGGACACTGAAGCTTTCTTT.

The V and J genes are TRBV7-9 and TRBJ2-1; D is perhaps TRBD1 or TRBD2 (5 bases each). The CDR3 covers 14 residues. Germline-derived CDR1 and CDR2 are SEHNR and FQNEAQ (reference sequence). Trimming stripped 2 bases from V and 6 bases from J, with 11 bases between. CDR3 residues: CASSLQGALNEQFF. In DNA, the CDR3 is TGTGCCAGCAGCTTACAGGGAGCCCTCAATGAGCAGTTCTTC.

This clone has only a few counts. This chain connects TRBV27 to TRBJ2-7, with 10 bases lining up with TRBD1. Trimming cost V 4 bases and J 6 bases; bases outside gene matches: 6. Germline V CDR1 and CDR2: MNHEY, SMNVEV (reference sequence). This CDR3 has 14 residues. CDR3 in DNA: TGTGCCAGCAGTTCCCGAGGGACAGGGGTCGAGCAGTACTTC. The encoded protein is CASSSRGTGVEQYF.

A few counts support this clone. The chain is built from TRBV29-1 and TRBJ2-1; either TRBD1 or TRBD2 may supply D (5 bases each). The V gene lost 3 bases and the J gene lost 7 bases, with 13 bases spanning the gap. Per germline, CDR1 SQVTM and CDR2 ANQGSEA. This CDR3 spans 13 amino acids. CDR3 sequence (DNA): TGCAGCGTTGAGCCCGGGGCCCGGAATGAGCAGTTCTTC. Its protein is CSVEPGARNEQFF.

In this sample, this clone turned up a few times. Additional DNA sequences in this sample encode the identical CDR3. The V and J genes are TRBV29-1 and TRBJ1-1; D unresolved. CDR3 length: 12 residues. Deletions cut 7 bases from V and 1 base from J, with 10 bases between. Germline CDR1 SQVTM, CDR2 ANQGSEA. The CDR3 DNA reads as TGCAGCGCATTAGGCGGGAACACTGAAGCTTTCTTT. It specifies CSALGGNTEAFF.

The genes are TRBV10-3 and TRBJ1-5; D gene ambiguous. V lost 8 bases, J lost 0 bases, and 5 bases lay in between. Per the germline V gene, CDR1 is ENHRY and CDR2 is SYGVKD. This CDR3 is built from 12 residues. The CDR3 loop is CAIGVSNQPQHF. The DNA of the CDR3 is TGTGCCATCGGAGTTAGCAATCAGCCCCAGCATTTT.